Listed below are T cell receptor beta chains from one sample, sequenced in a study of tumor and adjacent non-tumor tissue in lung cancer. TCRdb used MiXCR to reprocess the multiplex PCR reads, holding one entry per CDR3 protein. This table holds under 95,000 distinct CDR3 sequences, 80% to 90% found once. What was sequenced was distant non-tumor lung tissue. Receptors originate from a man aged 55 to 70 with non-small cell lung cancer. Both conserved end residues are part of each CDR3. The order of the fields is D gene, clone size, J gene, V gene, CDR3 DNA, CDR3 protein. The D gene is left open where the match is weak. Where a row states a size, it is once, few, many or the class of an expanded clone; other rows omit it.

D gene: TRBD1; clone size: -; J gene: TRBJ2-7; V gene: TRBV6-2/TRBV6-3; CDR3 DNA: TGTGCCAGCAGTTCCGCGGACAGGGCAACCTACGAGCAGTACTTC; CDR3 protein: CASSSADRATYEQYF
D gene: TRBD1; clone size: -; J gene: TRBJ2-7; V gene: TRBV29-1; CDR3 DNA: TGCAGCGTTGACCGGGACAGACTTTTAGCCTATGAGCAGTACTTC; CDR3 protein: CSVDRDRLLAYEQYF
D gene: -; clone size: -; J gene: TRBJ2-7; V gene: TRBV20-1; CDR3 DNA: TGTAATGCTAGTAAGGAGGGGCAGGGCGTCTCCTACGAGCAGTACTTC; CDR3 protein: CNASKEGQGVSYEQYF
D gene: TRBD2; clone size: -; J gene: TRBJ2-3; V gene: TRBV5-4; CDR3 DNA: TGTGTCAGCAGTGTGGGGATAGCGGGAGGCAGGAAAGATACGCAGTATTTT; CDR3 protein: CVSSVGIAGGRKDTQYF
D gene: -; clone size: -; J gene: TRBJ2-5; V gene: TRBV4-2; CDR3 DNA: TGTGCCAGCAGCCAAGATTTGAGCGATGGGGCCCTGTTGGAGACCCAGTACTTC; CDR3 protein: CASSQDLSDGALLETQYF
D gene: -; clone size: -; J gene: TRBJ2-5; V gene: TRBV20-1; CDR3 DNA: TGCAGTGCTAGAGGTAAGTCAGTGGAGTCCCAGTACTTC; CDR3 protein: CSARGKSVESQYF
D gene: -; clone size: -; J gene: TRBJ1-5; V gene: TRBV20-1; CDR3 DNA: TGCAGCGATCGTAACCAGGGGTTTCCTAATCAGCCCCAGCATTTT; CDR3 protein: CSDRNQGFPNQPQHF
D gene: -; clone size: -; J gene: TRBJ2-3; V gene: TRBV4-3; CDR3 DNA: TGCGCCAGCAACCAAGATAAAGCAGGCACCACAGATACGGAGTATTTT; CDR3 protein: CASNQDKAGTTDTEYF
D gene: -; clone size: -; J gene: TRBJ2-2; V gene: TRBV29-1; CDR3 DNA: TGCGGCGTCCAGGGACATGGGAACACCGGGGAGCTGTTTTTT; CDR3 protein: CGVQGHGNTGELFF
D gene: -; clone size: -; J gene: TRBJ2-1; V gene: TRBV6-5; CDR3 DNA: TGTGCCAGCTGTTCTGGAGGGTTCTCCTACAATGAGCAGTTCTTC; CDR3 protein: CASCSGGFSYNEQFF
D gene: TRBD1; clone size: -; J gene: TRBJ1-2; V gene: TRBV16; CDR3 DNA: TGTGCCAGCAGGCAAACAGGGGTCGGCTACACCTTC; CDR3 protein: CASRQTGVGYTF
D gene: TRBD1; clone size: many; J gene: TRBJ2-3; V gene: TRBV5-1; CDR3 DNA: TGCGCCAGCAGCAGGGGGACAGGGTTGTCGGGACGTACGCAGTATTTT; CDR3 protein: CASSRGTGLSGRTQYF
D gene: -; clone size: once; J gene: TRBJ1-1; V gene: TRBV5-6; CDR3 DNA: TGTGCCAGCAGCTTGCTTCAGGTTAGTGAAACTTTCTTT; CDR3 protein: CASSLLQVSETFF
D gene: -; clone size: many; J gene: TRBJ1-2; V gene: TRBV20-1; CDR3 DNA: TGCAGTGCCGTTGTACAGGGTTATGGCTACACCTTC; CDR3 protein: CSAVVQGYGYTF
D gene: -; clone size: many; J gene: TRBJ2-7; V gene: TRBV10-1; CDR3 DNA: TGCGCCAGCAGTAAGGGGGGCTACCCGGCTAAGTCCGAGCAGTACTTC; CDR3 protein: CASSKGGYPAKSEQYF
D gene: -; clone size: -; J gene: TRBJ2-2; V gene: TRBV7-8; CDR3 DNA: TGTGCCAGCAGCTCCGACATAGGGGAGCTGTTTTTT; CDR3 protein: CASSSDIGELFF
D gene: TRBD1; clone size: many; J gene: TRBJ1-1; V gene: TRBV6-2/TRBV6-3; CDR3 DNA: TGTGCCGCCACAGGGGACATGAACACTGAAGCTTTCTTT; CDR3 protein: CAATGDMNTEAFF
D gene: -; clone size: -; J gene: TRBJ2-1; V gene: TRBV11-3; CDR3 DNA: TGTGCCAGCAGCTTAGTTGCACCCCCTAGCGAGCAACTCTTC; CDR3 protein: CASSLVAPPSEQLF
D gene: -; clone size: once; J gene: TRBJ2-3; V gene: TRBV6-4; CDR3 DNA: TGTACCAGCAATGACTCCAGCACAGATACGCAGTATTTT; CDR3 protein: CTSNDSSTDTQYF
D gene: -; clone size: -; J gene: TRBJ1-1; V gene: TRBV6-2/TRBV6-3; CDR3 DNA: TGTGCCAGCAGGAACACTGATGCTTTCTTT; CDR3 protein: CASRNTDAFF
D gene: TRBD2; clone size: many; J gene: TRBJ2-7; V gene: TRBV20-1; CDR3 DNA: TGCAGTGCTAGGACTAGCGGGACCTACGAGCAGTACTTC; CDR3 protein: CSARTSGTYEQYF
D gene: TRBD2; clone size: many; J gene: TRBJ2-1; V gene: TRBV12-3/TRBV12-4; CDR3 DNA: TGTGCCAGCAGTTCTGGGACTAGCGGGGGGACCAACAATGAGCAGTTCTTC; CDR3 protein: CASSSGTSGGTNNEQFF
D gene: -; clone size: -; J gene: TRBJ2-7; V gene: TRBV10-1; CDR3 DNA: TGCGCCAGCAGTAAGGTGGGCTACCCGACTAAGTCCGAGCAGTACTTC; CDR3 protein: CASSKVGYPTKSEQYF
D gene: -; clone size: many; J gene: TRBJ1-5; V gene: TRBV6-1; CDR3 DNA: TGTGCCAGCAGTTTCGCCCCTAGCAATCAGCCCCAGCATTTT; CDR3 protein: CASSFAPSNQPQHF
D gene: -; clone size: -; J gene: TRBJ2-1; V gene: TRBV20-1; CDR3 DNA: TGCAGAGCTACTATGGGATCTAGTGTGGAGCAGTTCTTC; CDR3 protein: CRATMGSSVEQFF
D gene: -; clone size: once; J gene: TRBJ1-4; V gene: TRBV11-2; CDR3 DNA: TGTGCCAGCAGCTTAGATATAGGGAGCGGACTATTTTTT; CDR3 protein: CASSLDIGSGLFF
D gene: -; clone size: -; J gene: TRBJ2-7; V gene: TRBV20-1; CDR3 DNA: TGTGGTGCTCAGACAGTTACCTACGAACAGTACTTC; CDR3 protein: CGAQTVTYEQYF
D gene: -; clone size: -; J gene: TRBJ2-3; V gene: TRBV20-1; CDR3 DNA: TGCAGGGCTACAGGCGGGGTGTTGAGCACAGATACGCAGTATTTT; CDR3 protein: CRATGGVLSTDTQYF